Below, 31 T cell receptor beta chains from the same sample are listed, as sequenced in a study of T cell responses to AZD1222 COVID-19 vaccine. TCRdb's copy holds only in-frame clones and misses some; the assay was immunoSEQ multiplex PCR. The table shows around 85,000 clones, with roughly nine tenths occurring only once. The sequencing used peripheral blood, collected 28 days after the second AZD1222 dose. The receptors originated from an adult who received the AZD1222 COVID-19 vaccine.

The rearrangement uses TRBV7-6 and TRBJ2-2; TRBD1 aligns across 7 bases. The CDR3 is 15 amino acids. V gave up 1 base and J gave up 5 bases; unmatched junction bases: 4. Germline CDR1 SGHVS, CDR2 FNYEAQ. DNA for the CDR3: TGTGCCAGCAGCTTAGGTCAGGGGGTAACCGGGGAGCTGTTTTTT. Amino acid sequence: CASSLGQGVTGELFF.

This clone appeared a single time. The chain employs TRBV9 and TRBJ2-1; 14 positions agree with TRBD2. The CDR3 is 17 residues long. With V trimmed by 4 bases and J by 3 bases, 6 bases remained unmatched. Germline V gene sequence: CDR1 SGDLS, CDR2 YYNGEE. DNA for the CDR3: TGTGCCAGCAGCCCGGGACTAGCGGGGGTGAGCTACAATGAGCAGTTCTTC. Its translation is CASSPGLAGVSYNEQFF.

The V call is TRBV3-1 (or the pseudogene TRBV3-2), the J call TRBJ1-4; 12 bases fit TRBD1. The CDR3 runs 17 residues. Germline CDR1 reads LGHDT; CDR2 reads YNNKEL (reference sequence). V was pared by 5 bases and J by 3 bases, with 7 bases of the junction left unmatched. The CDR3 loop reads CASSSRDRGRANEKLFF. For the CDR3, the DNA is TGTGCCAGCAGCTCCCGGGACAGGGGGCGGGCTAATGAAAAACTGTTTTTT.

The gene calls are TRBV21-1 and TRBJ2-2; TRBD2 is the table's D call, not checked against the DNA. TRBV21-1 is a documented pseudogene. The CDR3 runs to 19 residues. The DNA for the CDR3 is TGTGCCAGCAGCAGGAAGCCCCACACGGGGGGGACGAACACCGGGGAGCTGTTTTTT. Translation: CASSRKPHTGGTNTGELFF.

The V call is TRBV4-3, the J call TRBJ2-1, with D unclear. CDR1 LGHNA and CDR2 YSLEER come from the germline V gene. This CDR3 region has 16 residues. Trimming stripped 0 bases from V and 4 bases from J, with 13 bases between. The CDR3 protein is CASSQDSPPDYNEQFF. The CDR3 coding sequence is TGCGCCAGCAGCCAAGATTCCCCCCCTGATTACAATGAGCAGTTCTTC.

The chain carries TRBV6-6 and TRBJ2-7; no definite D call. V lost 0 bases to trimming and J lost 5 bases, with 11 bases between them. CDR1 is MNHNY, CDR2 SVGAGI, per germline (reference sequence). The CDR3 extends over 14 amino acids. The CDR3 DNA reads as TGTGCCAGCAGTTACTCCCACCAGCGTAACGAGCAGTACTTC. Protein sequence: CASSYSHQRNEQYF.

This clone was found once. The gene calls are TRBV11-3 and TRBJ1-1; no reliable D call. Looked up from germline, CDR1 is SGHNT and CDR2 is YENEEA. The CDR3 totals 14 residues. The V end was cut by 3 bases, the J end by 1 base, with 9 bases between. In nucleotides, the CDR3 is TGTGCCAGCAGCTTCGGCGCTGGGAACACTGAAGCTTTCTTT. Amino acid sequence: CASSFGAGNTEAFF.

About this clone: Germline is not matched at one junction end, which may reflect a read error. In nucleotides, the CDR3 is TGTGCCAGCAGCATCAGTAGCGATCAGCCCCAGCATTTT. It encodes CASSISSDQPQHF. This sequence joins TRBV11-2 and TRBJ1-5; D unresolved. Per germline, CDR1 SGHAT and CDR2 FQNNGV. The CDR3 contains 13 residues.

The J gene is TRBJ1-5, the V gene TRBV6-5; D uncertain. V shed 2 bases and J shed 3 bases, with 8 bases lying between them. Germline V gene data show CDR1 as MNHEY and CDR2 as SVGAGI. This CDR3 has 14 residues. CDR3 loop: CASSYGRVNQPQHF. CDR3 nucleotides: TGTGCCAGCAGTTACGGGAGGGTCAATCAGCCCCAGCATTTT.

This clone occurred a few times. The J gene is TRBJ1-6, the V gene TRBV6-5; tentative D call: TRBD1 (5 bases). Germline assignment: CDR1 MNHEY and CDR2 SVGAGI. The CDR3 contains 15 residues. The ends were cut back, 7 bases at V and 9 bases at J, with 19 bases in the middle. In DNA, the CDR3 is TGTGCCAGCACCTCTGGGGGTTTTCGGCGTTCACCCCTCCACTTT. This sequence encodes CASTSGGFRRSPLHF.

The chain couples TRBV7-6 to TRBJ2-2; 7 nucleotides match TRBD1. V dropped 5 bases and J dropped 2; count of bases not matched to a gene: 11. This CDR3 spans 17 amino acids. Germline assignment: CDR1 SGHVS and CDR2 FNYEAQ. CDR3 loop: CASSQFADRRNTGELFF. The CDR3 DNA reads TGTGCCAGCAGCCAATTCGCGGACAGGCGAAACACCGGGGAGCTGTTTTTT.

The J gene is TRBJ2-7, the V gene TRBV28; the D call may be TRBD1 or TRBD2 (5 bases each). This CDR3 has 14 residues. Germline CDR1 MDHEN, CDR2 SYDVKM. V was cut by 5 bases and J by 5 bases, with 16 bases left in between. The CDR3 reads CASSRQGVRNEQYF. DNA of the CDR3: TGTGCCAGCAGTCGGCAGGGAGTAAGGAACGAGCAGTACTTC.

The chain uses TRBV7-6 and TRBJ1-1; 12 bases map to TRBD1. The CDR3 loop spans 16 amino acids. CDR1 and CDR2 from the germline V gene are SGHVS and FNYEAQ. With 8 bases clipped from V and 1 base from J, the junction kept 8 bases outside the gene matches. CDR3 sequence (DNA): TGTGCCAGCTACCGGGACAGGGGGCAAAGGAACACTGAAGCTTTCTTT. Translated: CASYRDRGQRNTEAFF.

This rearrangement joins TRBV30 to TRBJ2-1; D is uncertain. This CDR3 region has 15 residues. Germline values: CDR1 GTSNPN, CDR2 SVGIG (reference sequence). Trimming pared 3 bases from V and 4 bases from J, leaving 16 bases between. CDR3 loop: CAWRVVEAEYNEQFF. For the CDR3, the DNA is TGTGCCTGGAGAGTAGTCGAGGCAGAATACAATGAGCAGTTCTTC.

The chain couples TRBV5-4 to TRBJ2-1; 11 bases match TRBD2. The CDR3 length is 15 residues. Trimming at V came to 0 bases and at J to 6 bases, leaving 2 bases not matched to a gene. Germline V lookup: CDR1 SGHNT, CDR2 YYREEE (reference sequence). CDR3 residues: CASSLGLAGSNEQFF. In DNA form, the CDR3 reads TGTGCCAGCAGCTTGGGACTAGCGGGGTCCAATGAGCAGTTCTTC.

This clone was seen once. The rearrangement joins TRBV9 to TRBJ2-3; 7 bases map to TRBD2. The V segment lost 4 bases and the J segment 0 bases; nucleotides outside the gene matches: 8. The CDR3 is made up of 16 amino acids. CDR1 is SGDLS, CDR2 YYNGEE, per germline. CDR3 region: CASSTRTRASTDTQYF. The DNA of the CDR3 is TGTGCCAGCAGCACCCGGACTAGAGCTAGCACAGATACGCAGTATTTT. The whole variable domain, filled in from reference TRBV9 and TRBJ2-3, reads DSGVTQTPKHLITATGQRVTLRCSPRSGDLSVYWYQQSLDQGLQFLIQYYNGEERAKGNILERFSAQQFPDLHSELNLSSLELGDSALYFCASSTRTRASTDTQYFGPGTRLTVL.

The chain carries TRBV19 and TRBJ2-5; a possible D gene is TRBD1 (6 bases). In germline, CDR1 is LNHDA, CDR2 SQIVND (reference sequence). Trimming took off 3 bases at V and 3 bases at J, with 14 bases between the two ends. CDR3 size: 15 residues. This CDR3 is CASSISGTQKETQYF. Here the CDR3 DNA reads TGTGCCAGTAGTATTTCCGGGACACAAAAAGAGACCCAGTACTTC.

V and J are TRBV4-1 and TRBJ2-3; 7 bases align to TRBD2. This CDR3 contains 16 residues. The V and J ends lost 1 base and 0 bases, in that order; junction bases with no gene match: 4. Germline CDR1 is MGHRA and CDR2 is YSYEKL. The CDR3 DNA follows: TGCGCCAGCAGCCAAGTCGGCGGGGGAAGCACAGATACGCAGTATTTT. It translates to CASSQVGGGSTDTQYF.

This clone has a single count. This chain connects TRBV12-3 or TRBV12-4 to TRBJ1-2; unclear D gene. This CDR3 spans 12 amino acids. Trimming took 3 bases from V and 8 from J, leaving 10 bases between them. CDR3: CASSFLGSGYTF. The CDR3 DNA is TGTGCCAGCAGTTTTTTAGGGAGCGGCTACACCTTC.

This clone was counted only a few times. Additional DNA sequences in this sample encode the identical CDR3. The chain joins TRBV5-1 to TRBJ2-5; a weak D match, TRBD1 (6 bases). This CDR3 has 14 residues. Germline assignment: CDR1 SGHRS and CDR2 YFSETQ. V dropped 4 bases and J dropped 0 bases, with 10 bases sitting between them. CDR3: CASSIGQYQETQYF. CDR3 sequence (DNA): TGCGCCAGCAGCATAGGACAGTACCAAGAGACCCAGTACTTC.

The chain joins TRBV3-1 (or the pseudogene TRBV3-2) to TRBJ1-6; no definite D call. V lost 1 base and J lost 10, with 8 bases in between. Germline V CDR1 and CDR2: LGHDT, YNNKEL (reference sequence). This CDR3 contains 13 residues. The CDR3 here is CASSQGSPSPLHF. In nucleotides, the CDR3 is TGTGCCAGCAGCCAAGGATCACCCTCACCCCTCCACTTT.

A single count supports this clone. The chain carries TRBV4-1 and TRBJ2-3, with TRBD2 matching 13 bases. The CDR3 totals 20 residues. CDR1 and CDR2 (germline): MGHRA, YSYEKL. V was pared by 2 bases and J by 5 bases, with 16 bases of the junction left unmatched. CDR3 protein: CASSQPRLAGGLMERDTQYF. CDR3 bases: TGCGCCAGCAGCCAACCCCGACTAGCGGGGGGCCTCATGGAGAGAGATACGCAGTATTTT.

The V gene is TRBV6-5, the J gene TRBJ1-5; no reliable D call. Germline-derived CDR1 and CDR2 are MNHEY and SVGAGI. V gave up 8 bases and J gave up 0 bases, with 14 bases separating them. This CDR3 is built from 15 residues. The CDR3 DNA reads TGTGCCAGCGGCCTAATGGGAATTAGCAATCAGCCCCAGCATTTT. Translated, it gives CASGLMGISNQPQHF.

This clone showed up just a few times. The rearrangement links TRBV5-1 to TRBJ2-7, with D perhaps TRBD1 (6 bases). CDR3 length: 14 amino acids. V was pared by 4 bases and J by 2 bases, with 13 bases between. The germline V gene encodes CDR1 SGHRS and CDR2 YFSETQ. As DNA, the CDR3 is TGCGCCAGCAGCGCCCGGGACACGACCTACGAGCAGTACTTC. Translated: CASSARDTTYEQYF.

This clone was counted a few times. This chain links TRBV27 with TRBJ1-5, with 10 nucleotides matching TRBD1. CDR1 is MNHEY and CDR2 is SMNVEV in the germline V gene (reference sequence). The CDR3 spans 15 residues. After removal of 7 bases from V and 2 bases from J, the junction contained 5 bases not matched to a gene. The CDR3 reads CASTPGTGGNQPQHF. CDR3 in DNA: TGTGCCAGCACCCCTGGGACAGGGGGCAATCAGCCCCAGCATTTT.

V gene TRBV2 combines with J gene TRBJ2-3; the D call may be TRBD1 or TRBD2 (5 bases each). V lost 3 bases, J lost 4 bases, and 8 bases lay in between. The germline V gene has CDR1 SNHLY and CDR2 FYNNEI. The CDR3 consists of 13 residues. CDR3 protein: CASSDREPDTQYF. CDR3 nucleotides: TGTGCCAGCAGTGACAGGGAGCCAGATACGCAGTATTTT. Based on the CDR3 plus reference TRBV2 and TRBJ2-3, the full variable domain is EPEVTQTPSHQVTQMGQEVILRCVPISNHLYFYWYRQILGQKVEFLVSFYNNEISEKSEIFDDQFSVERPDGSNFTLKIRSTKLEDSAMYFCASSDREPDTQYFGPGTRLTVL.

The chain links TRBV5-6 to TRBJ1-4; D is ambiguous. This CDR3 has 12 residues. The V end was cut by 6 bases, the J end by 7 bases, with 10 bases between. CDR1 and CDR2 from the germline V gene are SGHDT and YYEEEE. CDR3 amino acids: CASNKWGEKLFF. As DNA, the CDR3 is TGTGCCAGCAACAAATGGGGTGAAAAACTGTTTTTT.

The genes are TRBV5-1 and TRBJ2-3; D is unresolved. The V end lost 1 base, the J end lost 0 bases, and 9 bases lay between the germline ends. The CDR3 runs to 15 residues. Germline V gene lookup returns CDR1 SGHRS and CDR2 YFSETQ. CDR3 DNA sequence: TGCGCCAGCAGCTTGTTGGCAGAGAGCACAGATACGCAGTATTTT. It yields the protein CASSLLAESTDTQYF.

The genes are TRBV4-1 and TRBJ1-2; 9 bases align to TRBD1. Germline V gene sequence: CDR1 MGHRA, CDR2 YSYEKL. The CDR3 consists of 13 residues. V shed 4 bases and J 6 bases; nucleotides not matched to a gene: 3. The CDR3 DNA reads TGCGCCAGCAGCCTCCGGGACAGGGATGGCTACACCTTC. Translation gives CASSLRDRDGYTF.

This chain connects TRBV25-1 to TRBJ2-3; D unclear. V was pared by 5 bases and J by 3 bases, with 6 bases between. This CDR3 spans 12 amino acids. The germline V gene encodes CDR1 MGHDK and CDR2 SYGVNS. The CDR3 nucleotides read TGTGCCAGCAGTCTAGGGACAGATACGCAGTATTTT. As protein: CASSLGTDTQYF.

The rearrangement links TRBV6-6 to TRBJ1-1; possibly TRBD1 for D (6 bases). Germline loops: CDR1 MNHNY, CDR2 SVGAGI (reference sequence). This CDR3 has 14 residues. The V end lost 6 bases, the J end lost 1 base, and 12 bases lay between the germline ends. The CDR3 reads CASRDSLRNTEAFF. CDR3 sequence (DNA): TGTGCCAGCAGGGACAGCTTACGGAACACTGAAGCTTTCTTT.